The 9 T cell receptor beta chains below all came from one sample that was sequenced in a study of T cell responses to AZD1222 COVID-19 vaccine listed by TCRdb under 2021. The label giving this sample's time point can be read as: baseline before first vaccination. The treatment or condition label on this specimen signifies: meningococcal conjugate vaccine given as trial control. The library was generated by the immunoSEQ multiplex PCR assay. As stored in TCRdb, this immuneACCESS dataset retains in-frame rearrangements with V and J assigned. A fraction of the clones does not appear; measured against another copy, unresolved V genes explain less than half of the discrepancy, and the remainder lacks a known reason. The table for this sample lists about 110,000 clones; approximately 88% of them were counted only once. The top ten clones comprise roughly 12% of the sample. Sequencing was performed on peripheral blood, taken on day 0 of MenACWY control vaccination. The receptors stem from an adult in good health.

The gene calls are TRBV11-2 and TRBJ1-1; the match to TRBD1 covers 9 bases. CDR1 and CDR2 from the germline V gene are SGHAT and FQNNGV. The CDR3 runs to 13 residues. The V gene end was trimmed by 5 bases and the J gene end by 5 bases; junction bases not matched to a gene: 3. The CDR3 region has the DNA TGTGCCAGCAGCCGGGACAGGGCGACTGAAGCTTTCTTT. Its protein product is CASSRDRATEAFF.

The rearrangement joins TRBV4-3 to TRBJ2-7; D is perhaps TRBD1 (5 bases). The V gene lost 2 bases and the J gene lost 3 bases, with 5 bases spanning the gap. This CDR3 is built from 12 residues. Germline V gene data show CDR1 as LGHNA and CDR2 as YSLEER. DNA of the CDR3: TGCGCCAGCAGCCAAACAGGCTACGAGCAGTACTTC. This gives the protein CASSQTGYEQYF.

The chain links TRBV5-8 to TRBJ1-5; D gene unclear. CDR1 and CDR2 (germline): SGHTS, YDEGEE. Trimming pared 2 bases from V and 5 bases from J, leaving 8 bases between. This CDR3 has 13 amino acids. This chain's CDR3 is CASSFGRDQPQHF. Written as DNA, the CDR3 is TGTGCCAGCAGCTTCGGACGGGATCAGCCCCAGCATTTT.

The chain uses TRBV19 and TRBJ1-1; D unclear. The germline V and J ends were trimmed by 3 bases and 0 bases, with 8 bases remaining between them. CDR1 LNHDA and CDR2 SQIVND come from the germline V gene (reference sequence). This CDR3 is 14 amino acids long. The CDR3 sequence: CASSIQLMNTEAFF. The CDR3 DNA reads as TGTGCCAGTAGTATTCAGCTCATGAACACTGAAGCTTTCTTT.

The chain couples TRBV28 to TRBJ1-6, with D possibly TRBD1 on 6 matching bases. The germline V gene encodes CDR1 MDHEN and CDR2 SYDVKM. CDR3 length equals 16 residues. Trimming shortened V by 4 bases and J by 3 bases, and 13 bases separated the two germline ends. This CDR3 reads CASSWGAGDYNSPLHF. The CDR3 DNA follows: TGTGCCAGCAGTTGGGGGGCAGGAGACTATAATTCACCCCTCCACTTT.

This clone was seen only once. The gene calls are TRBV15 and TRBJ1-4; 9 nucleotides agree with TRBD1. V lost 5 bases to trimming and J lost 6 bases; unmatched junction nucleotides: 10. Germline V gives CDR1 LNHNV, CDR2 YYDKDF (reference sequence). The CDR3 is made up of 16 amino acids. CDR3 sequence (DNA): TGTGCCACCAGCCCCCAACCGGGACAGGGACATGAAAAACTGTTTTTT. It yields the protein CATSPQPGQGHEKLFF. Full variable domain (rest looked up from reference TRBV15 and TRBJ1-4): DAMVIQNPRYQVTQFGKPVTLSCSQTLNHNVMYWYQQKSSQAPKLLFHYYDKDFNNEADTPDNFQSRRPNTSFCFLDIRSPGLGDTAMYLCATSPQPGQGHEKLFFGSGTQLSVL.

V and J are TRBV6-2 or TRBV6-3 and TRBJ1-5; 8 positions agree with TRBD1. Trimming took 0 bases from V and 0 from J; bases not matched to a gene: 4. The CDR3 has 17 residues. Germline V lookup: CDR1 MNHEY, CDR2 SVGEGT. CDR3 loop: CASSYSDRDYSNQPQHF. In DNA form, the CDR3 reads TGTGCCAGCAGTTACTCGGACAGGGACTATAGCAATCAGCCCCAGCATTTT.

The genes are TRBV28 and TRBJ1-1; D may be TRBD1 (6 bases). V shed 5 bases and J shed 8 bases, with 24 bases lying between them. The CDR3 totals 16 residues. Per the germline V gene, CDR1 is MDHEN and CDR2 is SYDVKM. CDR3 sequence: CASSPLRGMGAAEAFF. The CDR3 DNA is TGTGCCAGCAGTCCACTACGGGGCATGGGGGCGGCGGAAGCTTTCTTT.

The chain carries TRBV7-2 and TRBJ2-7, with D perhaps TRBD1 (6 bases). This CDR3 region has 13 residues. The V end was cut by 4 bases, the J end by 7 bases, with 14 bases between. CDR1 and CDR2 from the germline V gene are SGHTA and FQGNSA. The chain's CDR3 is CASSSFRGWEQYF. CDR3 coding DNA: TGTGCCAGCAGCTCCTTTAGGGGGTGGGAGCAGTACTTC. Combining the CDR3 with reference TRBV7-2 and TRBJ2-7 gives the whole variable domain GAGVSQSPSNKVTEKGKDVELRCDPISGHTALYWYRQSLGQGLEFLIYFQGNSAPDKSGLPSDRFSAERTGGSVSTLTIQRTQQEDSAVYLCASSSFRGWEQYFGPGTRLTVT.